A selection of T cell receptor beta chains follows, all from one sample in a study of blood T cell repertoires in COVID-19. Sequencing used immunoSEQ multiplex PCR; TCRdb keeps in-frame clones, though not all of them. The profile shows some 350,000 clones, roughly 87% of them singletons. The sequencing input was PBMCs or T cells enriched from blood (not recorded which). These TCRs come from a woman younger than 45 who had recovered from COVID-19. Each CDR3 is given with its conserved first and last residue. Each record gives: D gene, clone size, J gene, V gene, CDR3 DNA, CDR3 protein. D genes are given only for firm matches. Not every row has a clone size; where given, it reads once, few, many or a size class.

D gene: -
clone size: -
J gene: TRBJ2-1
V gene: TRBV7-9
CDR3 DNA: TGTGCCAGCAGCTTCGGGAGCCGATCCGGTGAGCAGTTCTTC
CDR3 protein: CASSFGSRSGEQFF

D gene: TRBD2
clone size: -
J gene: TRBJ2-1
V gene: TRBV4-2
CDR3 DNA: TGTGCCAGCAGCCAAGTAGCGGGAGCTGAGCAGTTCTTC
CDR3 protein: CASSQVAGAEQFF

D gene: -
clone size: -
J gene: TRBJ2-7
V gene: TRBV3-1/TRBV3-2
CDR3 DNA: TGTGCCAGCAGCCAACTCTACGAGCAGTACTTC
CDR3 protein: CASSQLYEQYF

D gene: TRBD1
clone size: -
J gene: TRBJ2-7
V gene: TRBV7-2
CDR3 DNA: TGTGCCAGCAGCTGGGGACAGGGAGGGCCCTCCTACGAGCAGTACTTC
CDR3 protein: CASSWGQGGPSYEQYF

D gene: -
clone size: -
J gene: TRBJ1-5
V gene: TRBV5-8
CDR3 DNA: TGTGCCAGCGAGGGGGGGTTGGATCAGCCCCAGCATTTT
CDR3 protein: CASEGGLDQPQHF

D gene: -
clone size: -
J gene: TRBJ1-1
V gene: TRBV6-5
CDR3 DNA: TGTGCCAGCAGTTACTCGAACAGGGCCCCCAACACTGAAGCTTTCTTT
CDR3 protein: CASSYSNRAPNTEAFF

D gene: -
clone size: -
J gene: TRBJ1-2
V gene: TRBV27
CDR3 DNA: TGTGCCAGCAGTTTATCCTCACGGGCAGGGAGGGGCTACACCTTC
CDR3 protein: CASSLSSRAGRGYTF

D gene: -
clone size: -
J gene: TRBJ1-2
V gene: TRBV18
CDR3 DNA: TGTGCCAGCTCACCCGTCGCTAACTATGGCTACACCTTC
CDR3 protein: CASSPVANYGYTF

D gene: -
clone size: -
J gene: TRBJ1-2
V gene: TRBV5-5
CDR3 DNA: TGTGCCAGCAGCTTTTCGTCCCAGGGTGGCTACACCTTC
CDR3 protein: CASSFSSQGGYTF

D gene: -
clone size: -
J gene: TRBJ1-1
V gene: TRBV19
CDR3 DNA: TGTGCCAGTAGTATGGGGAGGACTGAAGCTTTCTTT
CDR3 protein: CASSMGRTEAFF

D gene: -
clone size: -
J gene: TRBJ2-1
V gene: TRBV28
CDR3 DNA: TGTGTCACCGGGGTGGGAAACTACAATGAGCAGTTCTTC
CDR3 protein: CVTGVGNYNEQFF

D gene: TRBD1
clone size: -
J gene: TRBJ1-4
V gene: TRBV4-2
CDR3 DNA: TGTGCCAGCAGCCAGGGGACAGAGGAAGAAAAACTGTTTTTT
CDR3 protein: CASSQGTEEEKLFF

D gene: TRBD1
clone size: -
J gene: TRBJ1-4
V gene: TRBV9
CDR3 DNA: TGTGCCAGCAGCTTGGGACAGGGTGGTAATGAAAAACTGTTTTTT
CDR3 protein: CASSLGQGGNEKLFF

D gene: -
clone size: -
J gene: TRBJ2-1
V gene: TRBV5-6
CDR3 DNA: TGTGCCAGCAGCTATGGGGACTCAGCCTACAATGAGCAGTTCTTC
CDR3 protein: CASSYGDSAYNEQFF

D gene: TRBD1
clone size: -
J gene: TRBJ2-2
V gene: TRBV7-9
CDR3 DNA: TGTGCCAGCAGCAGCACAGGGGGCGTCACCGGGGAGCTGTTTTTT
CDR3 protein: CASSSTGGVTGELFF

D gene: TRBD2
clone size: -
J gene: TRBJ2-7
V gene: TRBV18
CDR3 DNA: TGTGCCAGCTCACCGCGGGGTAGCGGGGGTGTCTCCTACGAGCAGTACTTC
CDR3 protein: CASSPRGSGGVSYEQYF

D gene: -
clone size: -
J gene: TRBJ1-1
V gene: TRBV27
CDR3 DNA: TGTGCCAGCAGTTTACAGGGTCTCACTGAAGCTTTCTTT
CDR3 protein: CASSLQGLTEAFF

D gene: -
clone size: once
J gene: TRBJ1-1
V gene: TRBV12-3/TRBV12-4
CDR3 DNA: TGTGCCAGCAGTCAGGGACATTACACTGAAGCTTTCTTT
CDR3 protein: CASSQGHYTEAFF

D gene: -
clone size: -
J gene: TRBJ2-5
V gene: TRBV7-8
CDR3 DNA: TGTGCCAGCAGCTTAGCGTTTAGGGGCCGACTCCAAGAGACCCAGTACTTC
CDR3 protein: CASSLAFRGRLQETQYF

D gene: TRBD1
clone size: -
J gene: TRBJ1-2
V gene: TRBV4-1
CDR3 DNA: TGCGCCAGCAGCCCGTGGACAGGGTCGAGCTATGGCTACACCTTC
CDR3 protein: CASSPWTGSSYGYTF

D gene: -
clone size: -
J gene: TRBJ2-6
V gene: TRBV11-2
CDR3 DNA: TGTGCCAGCAGCTCAGCAACGGAGACAGTCTCTGGGGCCAACGTCCTGACTTTC
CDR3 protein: CASSSATETVSGANVLTF

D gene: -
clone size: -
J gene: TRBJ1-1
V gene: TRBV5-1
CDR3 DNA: TGCGCCAGCAGCCGGAGCGGTCCGAACACTGAAGCTTTCTTT
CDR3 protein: CASSRSGPNTEAFF

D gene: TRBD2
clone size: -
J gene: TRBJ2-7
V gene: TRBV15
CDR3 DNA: TGTGCCACCAGCAGAACCTCGACTAGCGCGACCTACGAGCAGTACTTC
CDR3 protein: CATSRTSTSATYEQYF

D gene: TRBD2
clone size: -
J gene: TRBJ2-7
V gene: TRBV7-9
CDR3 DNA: TGTGCCAGCAGCGGGGAGGGAGGGGTCTACGAGCAGTACTTC
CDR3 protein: CASSGEGGVYEQYF

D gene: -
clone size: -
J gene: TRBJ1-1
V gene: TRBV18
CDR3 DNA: TGTGCCAGCTCACCACCCACCCGGGTCTTCAACACTGAAGCTTTCTTT
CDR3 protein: CASSPPTRVFNTEAFF

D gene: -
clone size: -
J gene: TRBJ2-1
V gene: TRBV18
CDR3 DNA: TGTGCCAGCTCACCGAGGGCGACCTCCTACAATGAGCAGTTCTTC
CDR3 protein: CASSPRATSYNEQFF

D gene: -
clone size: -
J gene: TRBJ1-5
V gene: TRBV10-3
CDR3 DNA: TGTGCCATCAGTGAGTCGGAGGGTCCAGGGCAGCCCCAGCATTTT
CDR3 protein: CAISESEGPGQPQHF

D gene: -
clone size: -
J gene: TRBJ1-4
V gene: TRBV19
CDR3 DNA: TGTGCCAGTAGTATAGTCTCCGGGGTGCGCGTTGAAAAACTGTTTTTT
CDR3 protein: CASSIVSGVRVEKLFF

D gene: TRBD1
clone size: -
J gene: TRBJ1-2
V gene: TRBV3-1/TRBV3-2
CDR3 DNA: TGTGCCAGCAGCCGACAGGGAGGAGATGGCTACACCTTC
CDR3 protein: CASSRQGGDGYTF

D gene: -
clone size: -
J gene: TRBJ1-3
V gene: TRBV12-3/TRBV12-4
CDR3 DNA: TGTGCCAGCAGTTTTGGAGGGAGAAACACCATATATTTT
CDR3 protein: CASSFGGRNTIYF

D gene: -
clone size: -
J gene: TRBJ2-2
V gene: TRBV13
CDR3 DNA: TGTGCCAGCAGCGGGGGCCTCGGCACCGGGGAGCTGTTTTTT
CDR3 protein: CASSGGLGTGELFF

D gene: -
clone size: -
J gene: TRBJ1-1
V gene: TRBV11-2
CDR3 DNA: TGTGCCAGCAGCTTATGGGGACTCGTGGCTTTCTTT
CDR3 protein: CASSLWGLVAFF

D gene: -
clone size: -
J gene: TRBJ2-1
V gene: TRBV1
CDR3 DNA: TGCACCAGCAGCCCCGGGACAGGGGATTTCCATGAGCAGTTCTTC
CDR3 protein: CTSSPGTGDFHEQFF

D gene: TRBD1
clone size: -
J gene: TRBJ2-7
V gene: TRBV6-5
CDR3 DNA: TGTGCCAGCAGCCGAGACAGGGTACCCTCCTACGAGCAGTACTTC
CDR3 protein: CASSRDRVPSYEQYF

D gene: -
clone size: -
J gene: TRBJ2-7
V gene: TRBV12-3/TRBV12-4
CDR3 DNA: TGTGCCAGCAGCCCCGGAGGGTCCTACGAGCAGTACTTC
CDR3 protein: CASSPGGSYEQYF

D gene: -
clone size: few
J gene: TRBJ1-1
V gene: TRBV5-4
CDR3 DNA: TGTGCCAGCAGCTTGGATGCGGGCAGTGGGGCTGAAGCTTTCTTT
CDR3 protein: CASSLDAGSGAEAFF

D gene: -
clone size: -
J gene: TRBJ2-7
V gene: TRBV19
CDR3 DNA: TGTGCCAGTAGCGCTGTATCAGGCCACGAGCAGTACTTC
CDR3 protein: CASSAVSGHEQYF

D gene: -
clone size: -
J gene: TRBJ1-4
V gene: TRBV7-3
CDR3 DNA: TGTGCCAGCAGCTCGCCCTGGCGTCGACAGACAAATGAAAAACTGTTTTTT
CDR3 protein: CASSSPWRRQTNEKLFF

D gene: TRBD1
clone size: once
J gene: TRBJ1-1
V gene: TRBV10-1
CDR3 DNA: TGCGCCAGCAGTGAACCGACAGGGATGAAGAACACTGAAGCTTTCTTT
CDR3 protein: CASSEPTGMKNTEAFF

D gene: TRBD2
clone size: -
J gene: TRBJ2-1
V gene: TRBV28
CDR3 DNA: TGTGCCAGCAGTATCAGCGGGAGGGCTTACGAATTTTCCTACAATGAGCAGTTCTTC
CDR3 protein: CASSISGRAYEFSYNEQFF

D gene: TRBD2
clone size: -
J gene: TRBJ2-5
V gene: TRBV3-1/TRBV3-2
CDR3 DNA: TGTGCCAGCAGCCAAGGACTAGCGGAGACCCAGTACTTC
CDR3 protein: CASSQGLAETQYF

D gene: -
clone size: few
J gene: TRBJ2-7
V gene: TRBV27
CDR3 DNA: TGTGCCAGCCACTACGAGCAGTACTTC
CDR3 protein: CASHYEQYF

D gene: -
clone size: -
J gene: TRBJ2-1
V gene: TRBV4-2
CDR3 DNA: TGTGCCAGCAGCCAGGCTCGCAGGGGTACCTACAATGAGCAGTTCTTC
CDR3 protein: CASSQARRGTYNEQFF

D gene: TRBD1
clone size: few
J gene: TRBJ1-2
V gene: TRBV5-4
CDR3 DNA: TGTGCCAGCAGCTCGGACAGGGCCTGGAGCTATGGCTACACCTTC
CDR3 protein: CASSSDRAWSYGYTF

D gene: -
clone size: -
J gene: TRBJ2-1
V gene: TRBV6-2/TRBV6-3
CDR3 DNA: TGTGCCAGCAGTTTCGACAATGAGCAGTTCTTC
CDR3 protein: CASSFDNEQFF

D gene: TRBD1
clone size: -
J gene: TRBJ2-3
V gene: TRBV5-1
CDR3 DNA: TGCGCCAGCAGCCTACGGACAGGCCCAGATACGCAGTATTTT
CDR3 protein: CASSLRTGPDTQYF

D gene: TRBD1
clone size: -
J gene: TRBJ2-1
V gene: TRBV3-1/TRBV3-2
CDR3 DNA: TGTGCCAGCAGCCAGACAGGGGGTAACGATGAGCAGTTCTTC
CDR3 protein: CASSQTGGNDEQFF

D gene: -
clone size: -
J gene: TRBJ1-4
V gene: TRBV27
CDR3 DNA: TGTGCCAGCAGTCTGGAGGAAAAACTGTTTTTT
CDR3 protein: CASSLEEKLFF

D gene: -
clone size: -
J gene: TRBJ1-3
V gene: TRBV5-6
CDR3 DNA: TGTGCCAGCAGCTTCCTAGAAGGAGGTGGAAACACCATATATTTT
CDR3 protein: CASSFLEGGGNTIYF

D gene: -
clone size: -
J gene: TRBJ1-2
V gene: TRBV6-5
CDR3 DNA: TGTGCCAGCAGCCTTGAACCGGGTTCGGGGTATGGCTACACCTTC
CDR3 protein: CASSLEPGSGYGYTF

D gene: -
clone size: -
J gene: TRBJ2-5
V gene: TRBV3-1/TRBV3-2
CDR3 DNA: TGTGCCAGCAGTCTAGGGACTTACCAAGAGACCCAGTACTTC
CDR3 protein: CASSLGTYQETQYF

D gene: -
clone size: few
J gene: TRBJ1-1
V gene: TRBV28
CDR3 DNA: TGTGCCAGCAGTTTAGTAGGGAGAACTGAAGCTTTCTTT
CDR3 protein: CASSLVGRTEAFF